Below are 20 T cell receptor beta chains sequenced from a single sample in a study of blood T cells in healthy people across ages. Then a second PCR, running roughly 7 to 11 cycles, was carried out with a sample-barcoded 5' primer and a J-beta primer mix. TCRdb analysed the 5' RACE reads with MiXCR anew, one entry per CDR3 protein. The repertoire includes about 620,000 distinct CDR3 sequences, roughly half of them detected once, and about 13% sits in the top ten. What was sequenced was blood. These receptors originate from a woman aged 80 or older in good health.

This clonotype turned up a few times. The chain couples TRBV12-3 or TRBV12-4 to TRBJ2-2; TRBD1 matches 8 bases. CDR3 length equals 16 residues. The V and J ends lost 8 bases and 6 bases, in that order; junction bases with no gene match: 14. CDR3 protein: CASGLRTGSSAGELFF. The CDR3 nucleotides read TGTGCCAGCGGACTAAGGACAGGGAGTAGCGCCGGGGAGCTGTTTTTT.

This clonotype has at least ten counts. The chain has TRBV12-3 or TRBV12-4 and TRBJ2-1, with TRBD2 matching over 14 bases. This CDR3 spans 16 amino acids. With V trimmed by 5 bases and J by 1 base, 1 base remained unmatched. The CDR3 here is CASSRTSGGSYNEQFF. As DNA, the CDR3 is TGTGCCAGCAGTCGGACTAGCGGGGGGTCCTACAATGAGCAGTTCTTC.

The rearrangement uses TRBV7-3 and TRBJ1-1, with D possibly matching TRBD1 (5 bases). Trimming took 0 bases from V and 8 from J, leaving 16 bases between them. CDR3 size: 15 residues. Germline-derived CDR1 and CDR2 are SGHTA and FQGTGA. The CDR3 DNA follows: TGTGCCAGCAGCTTAACGTTAGCGGTTGACAGAGAAGCTTTCTTT. Translated: CASSLTLAVDREAFF.

About this clonotype: A much larger clone lies one base from this, so it may be a read error. V usage is TRBV27 and J usage is TRBJ1-1; D possibly corresponds to TRBD1 (5 bases). The CDR3 is 16 amino acids. Per germline, CDR1 MNHEY and CDR2 SMNVEV (reference sequence). The V end was cut by 7 bases, the J end by 6 bases, with 24 bases between. CDR3 in DNA: TGTGCCAGCAACCAGGAGGGAGGGGCTAGGGGCCCTGAAGCTTTCTTT. Protein product: CASNQEGGARGPEAFF.

This clonotype was observed a few times. J is TRBJ1-2 and V is TRBV7-2, with a tentative D call TRBD1 (6 bases). This CDR3 region has 13 residues. The germline V gene has CDR1 SGHTA and CDR2 FQGNSA. V dropped 5 bases and J dropped 2 bases, with 9 bases sitting between them. CDR3 amino acids: CASSVTGNYGYTF. The CDR3 region has the DNA TGTGCCAGCAGCGTCACAGGGAACTATGGCTACACCTTC.

This clonotype was detected many times. V gene TRBV6-6 combines with J gene TRBJ2-1; D may be TRBD1 (6 bases). With 8 bases removed from V and 10 bases from J, the gap between germline ends came to 18 bases. Per the germline V gene, CDR1 is MNHNY and CDR2 is SVGAGI (reference sequence). CDR3 length: 13 residues. The CDR3 region is CASRVGHGTEQFF. In DNA, the CDR3 is TGTGCCAGCCGAGTGGGACACGGGACAGAGCAGTTCTTC.

The rearrangement joins TRBV3-1 to TRBJ1-1; D gene ambiguous. The CDR3 has 12 residues. V was cut by 2 bases and J by 5 bases, with 6 bases left in between. Germline CDR1 LGHDT, CDR2 YNNKEL (reference sequence). CDR3 in DNA: TGTGCCAGCAGCCAAACATGGACTGAAGCTTTCTTT. It translates to CASSQTWTEAFF.

The chain recombines TRBV19 with TRBJ1-2; TRBD1 is a possible D gene (5 bases). Germline CDR1 LNHDA, CDR2 SQIVND (reference sequence). The CDR3 runs to 15 residues. V lost 0 bases and J lost 7, with 15 bases in between. CDR3 DNA sequence: TGTGCCAGTAGTATAGATTCAGGGATCTTCCCTGGCTACACCTTC. Translated, it gives CASSIDSGIFPGYTF.

The J gene is TRBJ2-1, the V gene TRBV3-1; D gene ambiguous. Germline CDR1 and CDR2: LGHDT and YNNKEL (reference sequence). The V end lost 0 bases, the J end lost 10 bases, and 10 bases lay between the germline ends. The CDR3 runs to 13 residues. This CDR3 reads CASSQDRSGEQFF. CDR3 coding DNA: TGTGCCAGCAGCCAAGATCGATCTGGCGAGCAGTTCTTC.

This clonotype showed up many times. A read error may be the cause here, since a much bigger clone is one base away. The chain links TRBV2 to TRBJ2-1; 13 bases align to TRBD2. The J call may be mistaken, given a closer DNA end match to TRBJ2-7. CDR3 size: 15 residues. CDR1 SNHLY and CDR2 FYNNEI come from the germline V gene. CDR3 nucleotides: TGTGCCAGCTCCTGGACTAGCGGGAGTTACAATGAGCAGTACTTC. Encoded protein: CASSWTSGSYNEQYF.

Remarks on this clonotype: The junction does not match germline at one end; this may be a read error. The chain has TRBV24-1 and TRBJ2-4; D is perhaps TRBD1 (6 bases). The J call may not be correct, given that the DNA end is closer to TRBJ2-7. CDR3 length: 14 residues. Per the germline V gene, CDR1 is KGHDR and CDR2 is SFDVKD. The CDR3 protein is CATRDRDISCEQYF. The CDR3 region has the DNA TGTGCCACCAGGGACCGGGACATTTCCTGCGAGCAGTACTTC.

This clonotype was detected only a few times. This chain links TRBV6-6 with TRBJ2-3; 7 positions match TRBD2. The V and J ends lost 6 bases and 6 bases, in that order; junction bases with no gene match: 12. Germline V gene data show CDR1 as MNHNY and CDR2 as SVGAGI (reference sequence). The CDR3 has 15 residues. The CDR3 loop reads CASSPHREVSDTQYF. The CDR3 DNA reads TGTGCCAGCAGCCCCCACCGGGAGGTGTCGGATACGCAGTATTTT.

This chain links TRBV29-1 with TRBJ2-4; D gene uncertain. With the DNA end fitting TRBJ2-7 better, the J assignment may be wrong. Per the germline V gene, CDR1 is SQVTM and CDR2 is ANQGSEA. The CDR3 consists of 12 residues. The CDR3 DNA reads TGCAGCGTTGAAGGGGTCGAGTTCGAGCAGTACTTC. Its protein product is CSVEGVEFEQYF.

V and J are TRBV4-3 and TRBJ2-7; tentative D call: TRBD2 (5 bases). V dropped 0 bases and J dropped 2 bases, with 14 bases sitting between them. CDR3 length equals 16 residues. Looked up from germline, CDR1 is LGHNA and CDR2 is YSLEER. DNA for the CDR3: TGCGCCAGCAGCCAAGATCCGGACTTAGCCCCCTACGAGCAGTACTTC. Translating it yields CASSQDPDLAPYEQYF.

The rearrangement uses TRBV18 and TRBJ1-1; D may be TRBD1 (6 bases). This CDR3 comprises 18 residues. Germline values: CDR1 KGHSH, CDR2 LQKENI. V gave up 2 bases and J gave up 2 bases, with 21 bases separating them. CDR3 nucleotide sequence: TGTGCCAGCTCACCAATAAAGGGGGGGCCGATGGATAACACTGAAGCTTTCTTT. Amino acids: CASSPIKGGPMDNTEAFF.

This chain links TRBV6-2 or TRBV6-3 with TRBJ1-1, with D perhaps matching TRBD1 (6 bases). V was pared by 3 bases and J by 8 bases, with 19 bases between. This CDR3 region has 15 residues. CDR1 and CDR2 from the germline V gene are MNHEY and SVGEGT. The CDR3 DNA follows: TGTGCCAGCAGTTATTCGGGCGGGGGCGGATCAGAAGCTTTCTTT. Encoded protein: CASSYSGGGGSEAFF.

V gene TRBV29-1 combines with J gene TRBJ2-4, with D perhaps TRBD2 (6 bases). The CDR3 covers 11 residues. The V and J ends lost 6 bases and 9 bases respectively, with 12 bases between them. Germline CDR1 is SQVTM and CDR2 is ANQGSEA. CDR3: CSVQGTAIQYF. The CDR3, as DNA: TGCAGCGTCCAAGGGACTGCCATTCAGTACTTC. Full variable domain (missing parts from reference TRBV29-1 and TRBJ2-4): SAVISQKPSRDICQRGTSLTIQCQVDSQVTMMFWYRQQPGQSLTLIATANQGSEATYESGFVIDKFPISRPNLTFSTLTVSNMSPEDSSIYLCSVQGTAIQYFGAGTRLSVL.

The sample holds many counts of this clonotype. This chain joins TRBV10-3 and TRBJ2-7; D is ambiguous. Trimming stripped 3 bases from V and 0 bases from J, with 0 bases between. Looked up from germline, CDR1 is ENHRY and CDR2 is SYGVKD. The CDR3 is 11 residues long. The CDR3 region is CAISDSYEQYF. CDR3 DNA: TGTGCCATCAGTGACTCCTACGAGCAGTACTTC.

This clonotype was picked up a small number of times. The rearrangement links TRBV2 to TRBJ2-5; 7 nucleotides match TRBD1. The ends lost 4 bases at V and 4 bases at J; junction bases unmatched: 6. Germline CDR1 SNHLY, CDR2 FYNNEI. This CDR3 contains 14 residues. This CDR3 reads CASSVSPGGETQYF. CDR3 sequence (DNA): TGTGCCAGCAGTGTTTCTCCAGGGGGAGAGACCCAGTACTTC.

This clonotype was counted between two and nine times. The J gene is TRBJ1-2, the V gene TRBV7-2, with 10 bases matching TRBD1. Unmatched junction bases numbered 4, after V lost 4 bases and J lost 2 bases. Germline lookup yields CDR1 SGHTA and CDR2 FQGNSA. This CDR3 comprises 15 residues. CDR3 loop: CASSSRQGANYGYTF. The CDR3 DNA follows: TGTGCCAGCAGCTCACGACAGGGGGCGAACTATGGCTACACCTTC.